This TCR beta chain came from a study of long-term antiretroviral therapy in people with HIV. Background on the study: About a decade before 2015, the earliest samples were taken when ART was typically delayed.

The germline V gene has CDR1 MDHEN and CDR2 SYDVKM. CDR3 length: 13 amino acids. Between the trimmed V and J ends, which lost 5 bases and 12 bases, there was a span of 20 bases. Survey level was the resolution at which the v3.0 immunoSEQ assay ran. Libraries were prepared by immunoSEQ multiplex PCR; TCRdb keeps only in-frame clonotypes and omits some of them. Here the sample spans fewer than 30,000 clones, roughly nine tenths being singletons. The sequencing used unsorted PBMCs, collected about 2.6 years after starting antiretroviral therapy. The TCR was taken from a man aged 40-50 years with HIV. This rearrangement joins TRBV28 to TRBJ2-7, with D maybe TRBD1 (6 bases). The CDR3 DNA sequence: TGTGCCAGCAGTACCCCGCTAAAACAGGGTCCGTACTTC. Translated, it gives CASSTPLKQGPYF. Full variable domain (rest looked up from reference TRBV28 and TRBJ2-7): DVKVTQSSRYLVKRTGEKVFLECVQDMDHENMFWYRQDPGLGLRLIYFSYDVKMKEKGDIPEGYSVSREKKERFSLILESASTNQTSMYLCASSTPLKQGPYFGPGTRLTVT.